Presented here are 31 T cell receptor beta chains from one specimen sequenced in a study of human T cells and chemical hapten exposure (dated by TCRdb to the early 2020s). Libraries were constructed by RACE. The instrument was a NextSeq 500. TCRdb handled the public reads itself, with Q25 trimming in fastp and clone calling in MiXCR, and kept productive beta chains. Rows with one shared CDR3 protein collapse into an entry with the most common genes and DNA. The sample includes around 62,000 distinct CDR3 sequences, with 6.5% to 8.5% observed a single time. Of the sample, 1.6% falls within the top ten clones. The sample's time point, from its label and the paper: pre-sensitization, week 0. Interpreted using the paper, the treatment or condition label stands for: therapeutic diphenylcyclopropenone sensitization with weekly scalp DPC. The specimen was whole blood, collected in connection with sensitization to the hapten diphenylcyclopropenone (DPC). These receptor sequences come from a woman in her 30s with alopecia areata. Some clones in this sample may be carry-over from other donors' samples.

A remark on this clonotype: A much larger clonotype is one base distant, so this may be a read error. V gene TRBV20-1 combines with J gene TRBJ1-4, with D unclear. Trimming removed 0 bases at V and 9 bases at J, with 14 bases between. Looked up from germline, CDR1 is DFQATT and CDR2 is SNEGSKA (reference sequence). This CDR3 comprises 14 residues. As DNA, the CDR3 is TGCAGTGCTAGAGATGGAGGGTACTTTAAAAAACTGTTTTTT. Translating gives CSARDGGYFKKLFF.

This clonotype was recorded many times. The chain carries TRBV5-1 and TRBJ1-4; D remains ambiguous. Germline lookup yields CDR1 SGHRS and CDR2 YFSETQ. V shed 5 bases and J shed 6 bases, with 11 bases lying between them. The CDR3 has 13 residues. The CDR3 loop reads CASSIRLDEKLFF. For the CDR3, the DNA is TGCGCCAGCAGTATTAGACTGGATGAAAAACTGTTTTTT.

This clonotype was seen repeatedly, ten times or more. The chain uses TRBV18 and TRBJ1-1; 9 bases line up with TRBD1. This CDR3 region has 15 residues. V lost 4 bases to trimming and J lost 3 bases; unmatched junction nucleotides: 6. The germline CDR1 and CDR2 sequences are KGHSH and LQKENI. CDR3 nucleotide sequence: TGTGCCAGCTCACTGAGGACAGGGGCTGACACTGAAGCTTTCTTT. It codes for CASSLRTGADTEAFF.

V and J are TRBV7-9 and TRBJ2-6, with 12 bases identical to TRBD1. The junction had 8 bases not matched to a gene; V was cut back by 3 bases and J by 2 bases. CDR1 SEHNR and CDR2 FQNEAQ come from the germline V gene (reference sequence). The CDR3 covers 19 residues. This CDR3 reads CASSLHRDRGRPGANVLTF. In DNA form, the CDR3 reads TGTGCCAGCAGCTTGCACCGGGACAGGGGGCGCCCTGGGGCCAACGTCCTGACTTTC.

This clonotype was detected many times. J is TRBJ1-2 and V is TRBV25-1; D is undetermined. CDR3 length: 13 amino acids. The ends were cut back, 3 bases at V and 3 bases at J, with 8 bases in the middle. Germline V gene data show CDR1 as MGHDK and CDR2 as SYGVNS. In DNA form, the CDR3 reads TGTGCCAGCAGTGATCGCGCGTACTATGGCTACACCTTC. It specifies CASSDRAYYGYTF.

This clonotype was seen ten or more times. The chain is built from TRBV4-2 and TRBJ1-1; D gene uncertain. Per germline, CDR1 LGHNA and CDR2 YNFKEQ. Trimming shortened V by 6 bases and J by 2 bases, and 10 bases separated the two germline ends. The CDR3 length is 13 residues. The CDR3 sequence: CASRLDLNTEAFF. The CDR3 nucleotides read TGTGCCAGCAGGCTTGATTTAAACACTGAAGCTTTCTTT.

This clonotype came up many times. The chain is built from TRBV20-1 and TRBJ1-5; tentative D call: TRBD1 (5 bases). Germline V gene data show CDR1 as DFQATT and CDR2 as SNEGSKA (reference sequence). Deletions cut 3 bases from V and 1 base from J, with 10 bases between. CDR3 size: 14 residues. The CDR3, as DNA: TGCAGTGCTAGCGCCAGGGCGAGCAATCAGCCCCAGCATTTT. Protein sequence: CSASARASNQPQHF.

About this clonotype itself: A much larger clone is a single base away; this may be a read error. The V call is TRBV29-1, the J call TRBJ2-1; no definite D call. V was clipped by 0 bases and J by 6 bases, with 12 bases between them. Germline-derived CDR1 and CDR2 are SQVTM and ANQGSEA. The CDR3 extends over 14 amino acids. CDR3 loop: CSVEEDPTSNEQFF. CDR3 coding DNA: TGCAGCGTTGAAGAAGACCCAACATCCAATGAGCAGTTCTTC.

This clonotype was found many times. The chain has TRBV6-6 and TRBJ2-2, with no clear D. V was clipped by 2 bases and J by 4 bases, with 5 bases between them. This CDR3 has 13 amino acids. Germline CDR1 MNHNY, CDR2 SVGAGI (reference sequence). The CDR3: CASSYGPTGELFF. The CDR3 DNA reads TGTGCCAGCAGTTACGGACCCACCGGGGAGCTGTTTTTT.

About this clonotype itself: A read error is possible here, since a much larger clone lies one base away. The CDR3 DNA reads TGTGCCAGCTCCGCACAGGAGGCGACTGAAGCTTTCTTT. Translation: CASSAQEATEAFF. V usage is TRBV7-9 and J usage is TRBJ1-1; possibly TRBD1 for D (5 bases). Germline V gene lookup returns CDR1 SEHNR and CDR2 FQNEAQ (reference sequence). CDR3 length equals 13 residues. Deletions cut 8 bases from V and 5 bases from J, with 15 bases between.

This clonotype was observed at least ten times. The V and J genes are TRBV11-3 and TRBJ2-7, with 9 bases that match TRBD1. V shed 1 base and J 3 bases; nucleotides not matched to a gene: 4. The germline CDR1 and CDR2 sequences are SGHNT and YENEEA. The CDR3 totals 15 residues. This CDR3 is CASSLGGTGLYEQYF. As DNA, the CDR3 is TGTGCCAGCAGCTTAGGTGGGACAGGGCTCTACGAGCAGTACTTC.

Many counts were recorded for this clonotype. The chain is built from TRBV19 and TRBJ2-3; TRBD2 is a possible D gene (6 bases). The CDR3 spans 15 residues. V gave up 0 bases and J gave up 4 bases, with 11 bases separating them. Germline values: CDR1 LNHDA, CDR2 SQIVND (reference sequence). The CDR3 spells CASSIESGGADTQYF. The DNA of the CDR3 is TGTGCCAGTAGTATAGAGTCAGGCGGGGCAGATACGCAGTATTTT.

This clonotype has ten or more counts. The chain is built from TRBV7-2 and TRBJ2-3; 9 bases match TRBD2. The length of the CDR3 is 16 residues. Germline loops: CDR1 SGHTA, CDR2 FQGNSA. The junction had 6 bases not matched to a gene; V was cut back by 0 bases and J by 5 bases. In DNA form, the CDR3 reads TGTGCCAGCAGCTTAGCGCGGGGGGGATCGAGAGATACGCAGTATTTT. Protein: CASSLARGGSRDTQYF.

With respect to this clonotype: A much larger clone sits a single nucleotide away, making a read error possible. The rearrangement joins TRBV14 to TRBJ2-7; D may be TRBD1 (6 bases). The CDR3 totals 15 residues. V was cut by 0 bases and J by 5 bases, with 14 bases left in between. Germline-derived CDR1 and CDR2 are SGHDN and FVKESK. The CDR3, as DNA: TGTGCCAGCAGCCAAGACGGGGACAATTGTCACGAGCAGTACTTC. This translates into CASSQDGDNCHEQYF.

This clonotype was observed many times. This rearrangement joins TRBV5-1 to TRBJ2-6; TRBD2 matches at 9 bases. Germline lookup yields CDR1 SGHRS and CDR2 YFSETQ. This CDR3 comprises 18 residues. The J segment lost 0 bases and the V segment lost 0 bases, leaving 4 bases of the junction unmatched. Written as DNA, the CDR3 is TGCGCCAGCAGCTTGGATCCTAGCGGGGCCTCTGGGGCCAACGTCCTGACTTTC. Translating gives CASSLDPSGASGANVLTF. The whole variable domain, filled in from reference TRBV5-1 and TRBJ2-6, reads KAGVTQTPRYLIKTRGQQVTLSCSPISGHRSVSWYQQTPGQGLQFLFEYFSETQRNKGNFPGRFSGRQFSNSRSEMNVSTLELGDSALYLCASSLDPSGASGANVLTFGAGSRLTVL.

At least ten counts were recorded for this clonotype. The V and J genes are TRBV15 and TRBJ2-7, with TRBD1 matching 8 bases. Germline V gene data show CDR1 as LNHNV and CDR2 as YYDKDF (reference sequence). V lost 5 bases, J lost 6 bases, and 12 bases stayed unmatched. This CDR3 spans 15 amino acids. The CDR3 region is CATSGRTGSFSEQYF. The CDR3 DNA reads TGTGCCACCAGCGGGCGGACAGGGTCGTTTAGCGAGCAGTACTTC.

For this clonotype: A read error may be the cause here, since a much bigger clone is one base away. The chain has TRBV12-3 or TRBV12-4 and TRBJ2-2; D is tentatively TRBD1 or TRBD2 (5 bases each). The CDR3 is made up of 14 amino acids. CDR3 sequence: CVSSSGTANRELFF. The CDR3 nucleotides are TGTGTCAGCAGTTCTGGGACGGCAAACCGGGAGCTGTTTTTT.

The sample holds many counts of this clonotype. The chain has TRBV5-1 and TRBJ2-7, with TRBD1 identical over 9 bases. The length of the CDR3 is 13 residues. Germline V gives CDR1 SGHRS, CDR2 YFSETQ. The trim removed 6 bases at V and 5 bases at J, leaving 6 bases unmatched. CDR3 sequence reads: CASTSGQGNEQYF. Here the CDR3 DNA reads TGCGCCAGCACATCGGGACAGGGTAACGAGCAGTACTTC.

This clonotype was recorded many times. The chain carries TRBV10-2 and TRBJ2-7; D is perhaps TRBD1 or TRBD2 (5 bases each). Trimming took off 10 bases at V and 2 bases at J, with 27 bases between the two ends. Germline CDR1 WSHSY, CDR2 SAAADI. CDR3 length: 17 amino acids. In DNA form, the CDR3 reads TGCGCCAAGGTAGGGGTCAGCTACGGGGACCATCCCTACGAGCAGTACTTC. The encoded protein is CAKVGVSYGDHPYEQYF.

This rearrangement joins TRBV13 to TRBJ1-3; possibly TRBD1 for D (5 bases). The CDR3 is 16 residues long. Germline CDR1 PRHDT, CDR2 FYEKMQ (reference sequence). Trimming pared 1 base from V and 6 bases from J, leaving 16 bases between. In nucleotides, the CDR3 is TGTGCCAGCAGCTTAGACGGTCCGGGCGGGACAAACACCATATATTTT. Its protein product is CASSLDGPGGTNTIYF.

This clonotype has a count of ten or more. The CDR3 is CSARDPKRGGEETQYF. CDR3 nucleotide sequence: TGCAGTGCTAGAGATCCTAAGCGGGGGGGCGAGGAGACCCAGTACTTC. The rearrangement joins TRBV20-1 to TRBJ2-5, with 10 bases identical to TRBD2. The V gene end was trimmed by 0 bases and the J gene end by 5 bases; junction bases not matched to a gene: 9. Looked up from germline, CDR1 is DFQATT and CDR2 is SNEGSKA (reference sequence). The CDR3 consists of 16 residues.

There are a few counts of this clonotype. The genes are TRBV5-8 and TRBJ2-5; D is uncertain. With 2 bases removed from V and 2 bases from J, the gap between germline ends came to 10 bases. The germline gives CDR1 SGHTS, CDR2 YDEGEE. The CDR3 is 14 amino acids. CDR3 protein: CASSFPERQETQYF. The CDR3 coding sequence is TGTGCCAGCAGCTTTCCCGAGCGACAAGAGACCCAGTACTTC.

This clonotype was found many times. The chain recombines TRBV27 with TRBJ2-7, with 10 bases aligning to TRBD2. The germline V gene has CDR1 MNHEY and CDR2 SMNVEV (reference sequence). CDR3 length: 15 residues. The J segment lost 2 bases and the V segment lost 2 bases, leaving 3 bases of the junction unmatched. The CDR3 DNA follows: TGTGCCAGCAGTTTAGGTACTAGCGGGGCCTACGAGCAGTACTTC. This sequence encodes CASSLGTSGAYEQYF.

This clonotype was seen a few times. The CDR3 region is CSVEDRGEKLFF. In DNA, the CDR3 is TGCAGCGTTGAAGATAGAGGGGAAAAACTGTTTTTT. The chain carries TRBV29-1 and TRBJ1-4; no clear D gene. This CDR3 is 12 amino acids long. V lost 0 bases and J 8 bases, leaving 7 bases between the germline ends. Germline CDR1 and CDR2: SQVTM and ANQGSEA. Filled out from reference TRBV29-1 and TRBJ1-4, the complete variable domain reads SAVISQKPSRDICQRGTSLTIQCQVDSQVTMMFWYRQQPGQSLTLIATANQGSEATYESGFVIDKFPISRPNLTFSTLTVSNMSPEDSSIYLCSVEDRGEKLFFGSGTQLSVL.

This clonotype was picked up many times. The genes are TRBV3-1 and TRBJ1-4; D possibly corresponds to TRBD1 (6 bases). The CDR3 extends over 16 amino acids. Germline V gene sequence: CDR1 LGHDT, CDR2 YNNKEL (reference sequence). The V end lost 1 base, the J end lost 6 bases, and 15 bases lay between the germline ends. CDR3 in amino acids: CASSQAGQSGHEKLFF. The CDR3 region has the DNA TGTGCCAGCAGCCAAGCCGGACAGTCCGGGCATGAAAAACTGTTTTTT.

At least ten counts were recorded for this clonotype. The junction differs from germline at one of its ends, possibly a read error. The rearrangement uses TRBV2 and TRBJ2-1, with a possible D match to TRBD2 (7 bases). Germline CDR1 and CDR2: SNHLY and FYNNEI. This CDR3 contains 13 residues. The CDR3 here is CASSEGGANEQFF. In DNA form, the CDR3 reads TGTGCCAGCAGCGAAGGGGGGGCCAATGAGCAGTTCTTC.

The table lists this clonotype with a few counts. The rearrangement links TRBV15 to TRBJ1-5; a weak D match, TRBD1 (6 bases). The V gene lost 5 bases and the J gene lost 2 bases, with 19 bases spanning the gap. Germline assignment: CDR1 LNHNV and CDR2 YYDKDF (reference sequence). CDR3 length: 17 residues. The CDR3 nucleotides are TGTGCCACCAGCTTCCAAACGGGGGCGGTAGGCAATCAGCCCCAGCATTTT. This sequence encodes CATSFQTGAVGNQPQHF.

This clonotype came up many times. The V call is TRBV5-1, the J call TRBJ2-4; a weak D match, TRBD1 (6 bases). In germline, CDR1 is SGHRS, CDR2 YFSETQ. CDR3 length equals 16 residues. With 4 bases removed from V and 0 bases from J, the gap between germline ends came to 14 bases. The CDR3 nucleotides read TGCGCCAGCAGCCCTGGACAGAGCCTAGCCAAAAACATTCAGTACTTC. It yields the protein CASSPGQSLAKNIQYF.

This clonotype showed up just a few times. The rearrangement links TRBV20-1 to TRBJ1-1; TRBD1 might be the D (6 bases). The CDR3 spans 14 residues. The germline V gene encodes CDR1 DFQATT and CDR2 SNEGSKA (reference sequence). Trimming removed 6 bases from V and 8 bases from J, with 22 bases in between. CDR3 sequence reads: CSARMMGGLEEAFF. CDR3 nucleotide sequence: TGCAGTGCCAGGATGATGGGGGGCCTGGAGGAAGCTTTCTTT.

This clonotype appeared a few times. J is TRBJ1-4 and V is TRBV10-3; D not resolved. The length of the CDR3 is 12 residues. Germline CDR1 reads ENHRY; CDR2 reads SYGVKD. V was cut by 3 bases and J by 8 bases, with 7 bases left in between. CDR3 sequence (DNA): TGTGCCATCAGTGATCGGGAGGAAAAACTGTTTTTT. Protein product: CAISDREEKLFF.

This clonotype was recorded once. The chain recombines TRBV6-2 or TRBV6-3 with TRBJ2-7; D is unresolved. Between the trimmed V and J ends, which lost 0 bases and 0 bases, there was a span of 6 bases. Germline lookup yields CDR1 MNHEY and CDR2 SVGEGT. This CDR3 is built from 14 residues. As DNA, the CDR3 is TGTGCCAGCAGTTACTCGACAAACTCCTACGAGCAGTACTTC. Translation gives CASSYSTNSYEQYF.